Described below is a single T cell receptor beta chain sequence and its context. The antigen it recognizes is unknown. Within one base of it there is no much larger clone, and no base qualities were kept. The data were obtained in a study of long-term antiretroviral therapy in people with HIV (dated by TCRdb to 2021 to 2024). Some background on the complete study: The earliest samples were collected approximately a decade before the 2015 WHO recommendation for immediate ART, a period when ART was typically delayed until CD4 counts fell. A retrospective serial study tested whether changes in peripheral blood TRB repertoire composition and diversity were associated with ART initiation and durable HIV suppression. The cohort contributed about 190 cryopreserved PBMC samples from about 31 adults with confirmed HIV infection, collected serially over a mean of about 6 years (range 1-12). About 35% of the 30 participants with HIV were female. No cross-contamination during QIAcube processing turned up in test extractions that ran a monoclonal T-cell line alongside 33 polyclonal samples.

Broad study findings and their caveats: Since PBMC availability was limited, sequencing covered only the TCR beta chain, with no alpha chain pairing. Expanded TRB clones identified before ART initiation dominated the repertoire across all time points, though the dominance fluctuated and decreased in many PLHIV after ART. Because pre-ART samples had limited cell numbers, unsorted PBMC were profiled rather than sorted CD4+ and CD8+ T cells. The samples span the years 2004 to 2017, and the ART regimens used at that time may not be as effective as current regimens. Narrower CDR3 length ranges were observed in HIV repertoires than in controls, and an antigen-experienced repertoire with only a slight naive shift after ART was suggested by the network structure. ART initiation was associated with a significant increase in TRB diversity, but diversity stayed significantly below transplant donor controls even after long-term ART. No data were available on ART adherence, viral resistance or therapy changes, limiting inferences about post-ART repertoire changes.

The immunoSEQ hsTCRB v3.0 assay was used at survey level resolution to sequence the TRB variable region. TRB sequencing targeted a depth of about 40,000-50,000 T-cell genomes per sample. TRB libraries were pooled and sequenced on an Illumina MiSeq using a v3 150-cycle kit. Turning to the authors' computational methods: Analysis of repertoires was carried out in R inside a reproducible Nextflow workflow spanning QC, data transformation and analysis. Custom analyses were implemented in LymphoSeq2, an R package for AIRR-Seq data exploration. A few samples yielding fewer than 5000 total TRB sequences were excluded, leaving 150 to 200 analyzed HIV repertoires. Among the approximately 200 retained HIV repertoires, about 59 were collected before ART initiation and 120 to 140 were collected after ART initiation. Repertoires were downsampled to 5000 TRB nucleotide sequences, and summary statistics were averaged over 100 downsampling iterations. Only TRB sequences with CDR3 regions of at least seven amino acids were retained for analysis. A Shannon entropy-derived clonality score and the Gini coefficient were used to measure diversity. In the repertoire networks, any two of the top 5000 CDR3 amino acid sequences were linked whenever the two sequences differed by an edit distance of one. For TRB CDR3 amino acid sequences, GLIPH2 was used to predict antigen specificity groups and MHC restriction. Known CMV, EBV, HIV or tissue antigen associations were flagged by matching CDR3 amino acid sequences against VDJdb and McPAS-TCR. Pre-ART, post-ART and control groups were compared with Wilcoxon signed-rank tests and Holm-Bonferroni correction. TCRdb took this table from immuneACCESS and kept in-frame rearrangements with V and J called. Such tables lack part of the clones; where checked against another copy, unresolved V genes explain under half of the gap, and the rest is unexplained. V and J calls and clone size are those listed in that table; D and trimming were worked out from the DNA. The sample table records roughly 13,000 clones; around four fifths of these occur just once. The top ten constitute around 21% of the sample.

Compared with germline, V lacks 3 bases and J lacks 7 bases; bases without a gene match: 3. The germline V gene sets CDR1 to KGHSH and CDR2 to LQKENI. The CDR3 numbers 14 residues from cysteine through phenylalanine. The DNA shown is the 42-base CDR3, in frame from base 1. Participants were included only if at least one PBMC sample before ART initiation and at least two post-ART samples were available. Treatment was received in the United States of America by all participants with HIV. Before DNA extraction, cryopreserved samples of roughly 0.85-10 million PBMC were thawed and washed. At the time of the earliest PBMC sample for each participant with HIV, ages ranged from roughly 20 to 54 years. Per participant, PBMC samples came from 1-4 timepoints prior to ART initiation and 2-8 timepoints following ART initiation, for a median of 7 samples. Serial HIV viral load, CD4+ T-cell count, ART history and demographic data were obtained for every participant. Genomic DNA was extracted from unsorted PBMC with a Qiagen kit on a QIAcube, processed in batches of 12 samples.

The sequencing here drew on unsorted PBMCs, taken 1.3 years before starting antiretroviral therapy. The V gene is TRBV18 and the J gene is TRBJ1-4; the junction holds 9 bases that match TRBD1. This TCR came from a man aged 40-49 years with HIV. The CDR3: CASSPDRGGEKLFF. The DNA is TGTGCCAGCTCACCGGACAGGGGAGGTGAAAAACTGTTTTTT.